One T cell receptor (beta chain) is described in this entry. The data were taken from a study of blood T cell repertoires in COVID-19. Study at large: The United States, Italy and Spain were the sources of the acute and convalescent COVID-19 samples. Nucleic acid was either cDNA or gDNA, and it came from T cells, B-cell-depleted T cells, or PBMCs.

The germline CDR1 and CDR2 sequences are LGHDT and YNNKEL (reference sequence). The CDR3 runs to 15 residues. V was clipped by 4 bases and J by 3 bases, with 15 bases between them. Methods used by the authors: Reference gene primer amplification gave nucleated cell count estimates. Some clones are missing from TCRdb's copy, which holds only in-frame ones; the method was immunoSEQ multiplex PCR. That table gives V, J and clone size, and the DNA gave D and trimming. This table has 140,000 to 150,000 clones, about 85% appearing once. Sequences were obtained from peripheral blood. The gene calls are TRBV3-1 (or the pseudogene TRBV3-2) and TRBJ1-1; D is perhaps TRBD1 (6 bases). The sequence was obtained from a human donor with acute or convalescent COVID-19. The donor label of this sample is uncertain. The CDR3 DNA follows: TGTGCCAGCAGCCGACTTTATGGGGGCGACACTGAAGCTTTCTTT. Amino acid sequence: CASSRLYGGDTEAFF.